This entry lists 18 T cell receptor beta chains sequenced from one sample in a study of vaccination and CD4 T cells after COVID-19. No antigen has been identified for these receptors. The Oncomine TCR Beta short-read assay generated sequence data from the DNA of cultured CD4+ T cells. TCRdb processed the PCR reads anew with MiXCR; each CDR3 protein has one entry. Of 9,500 to 15,000 distinct CDR3 sequences listed, about 50% are singletons. Treatment denoted: roughly ten-day PBMC culture with coronavirus spike peptide pools or control peptides (ViraFEST assay). Material for sequencing was CD4+ T cells from blood, cultured in vitro. The source of these receptors is a human donor who had recovered from COVID-19.

The chain joins TRBV30 to TRBJ2-2; possible D gene TRBD1, 5 bases. Per germline, CDR1 GTSNPN and CDR2 SVGIG (reference sequence). This CDR3 contains 12 residues. The CDR3 DNA reads as TGTGGGGGCGCGAGTGAAACCGGGGAGCTGTTTTTT. Translating gives CGGASETGELFF. Supplemented by reference TRBV30 and TRBJ2-2, the full variable domain reads SQTIHQWPATLVQPVGSPLSLECTVEGTSNPNLYWYRQAAGRGLQLLFYSVGIGQISSEVPQNLSASRPQDRQFILSSKKLLLSDSGFYLCGGASETGELFFGEGSRLTVL.

This clonotype was picked up a small number of times. The chain recombines TRBV19 with TRBJ1-2; 7 bases line up with TRBD1. The germline CDR1 and CDR2 sequences are LNHDA and SQIVND (reference sequence). Losses at the gene ends were 4 bases for V and 3 bases for J; bases not matched to a gene: 8. CDR3 length equals 15 residues. The CDR3 DNA follows: TGTGCCAGTAGTAGCACAGGGGCGATAGACTATGGCTACACCTTC. This codes for CASSSTGAIDYGYTF.

Note on this clonotype: Relative to the germline gene, one junction end is altered; a read error may explain this. CDR3 DNA: TGTGCCAGCAGTTTGGTCGGGCAGGACTGGGCTGAAGCTTTCTTT. The encoded protein is CASSLVGQDWAEAFF. The genes are TRBV5-4 and TRBJ1-1; no definite D call. This CDR3 contains 15 residues. Germline lookup yields CDR1 SGHNT and CDR2 YYREEE (reference sequence).

This sequence joins TRBV19 and TRBJ2-3; D uncertain. V was cut by 1 base and J by 2 bases, with 10 bases left in between. This CDR3 comprises 15 residues. CDR1 LNHDA and CDR2 SQIVND come from the germline V gene (reference sequence). DNA for the CDR3: TGTGCCAGTAGTATAGGCCGAAGCGCCACAGATACGCAGTATTTT. Amino acid sequence: CASSIGRSATDTQYF.

The sample holds a few counts of this clonotype. The V call is TRBV5-4, the J call TRBJ1-2, with 8 nucleotides matching TRBD1. Germline V gene sequence: CDR1 SGHNT, CDR2 YYREEE (reference sequence). The junction had 6 bases not matched to a gene; V was cut back by 4 bases and J by 1 base. There are 15 residues in the CDR3. CDR3 residues: CASSLRDRLNYGYTF. In nucleotides, the CDR3 is TGTGCCAGCAGCCTCCGGGACAGGCTTAACTATGGCTACACCTTC.

The V and J genes are TRBV27 and TRBJ1-5, with a tentative D call TRBD1 (5 bases). CDR1 and CDR2 (germline): MNHEY, SMNVEV (reference sequence). With 8 bases removed from V and 4 bases from J, the gap between germline ends came to 18 bases. The CDR3 has 15 residues. CDR3 nucleotide sequence: TGTGCCAGCCCCCTGCGGGGGACTAAAAATCAGCCCCAGCATTTT. Translation gives CASPLRGTKNQPQHF.

The rearrangement uses TRBV4-3 and TRBJ1-1, with TRBD1 as a possible D gene (5 bases). Germline values: CDR1 LGHNA, CDR2 YSLEER. V gave up 3 bases and J gave up 1 base, with 9 bases separating them. The CDR3 covers 14 residues. CDR3 sequence (DNA): TGCGCCAGCAGCCAGCGGAGGGGGAACACTGAAGCTTTCTTT. This sequence encodes CASSQRRGNTEAFF.

V gene TRBV4-2 combines with J gene TRBJ1-6; D unclear. Germline V lookup: CDR1 LGHNA, CDR2 YNFKEQ. The germline V and J ends were trimmed by 0 bases and 5 bases, with 11 bases remaining between them. The CDR3 runs 16 residues. CDR3 nucleotide sequence: TGTGCCAGCAGCCAAGATGAGTCGACTGATAATTCACCCCTCCACTTT. Protein sequence: CASSQDESTDNSPLHF.

This chain uses TRBV18 with TRBJ1-1; possible D gene TRBD1, 6 bases. This CDR3 region has 13 residues. The V and J ends lost 5 bases and 1 base respectively, with 8 bases between them. The germline V gene has CDR1 KGHSH and CDR2 LQKENI. In nucleotides, the CDR3 is TGTGCCAGCTCAATGACAGGGAACACTGAAGCTTTCTTT. This sequence encodes CASSMTGNTEAFF.

In its sample, this clonotype was seen once. This chain joins TRBV10-2 and TRBJ1-2, with D possibly TRBD1 on 5 matching bases. The germline V gene has CDR1 WSHSY and CDR2 SAAADI. The CDR3 extends over 13 amino acids. V lost 5 bases and J 6 bases, leaving 13 bases between the germline ends. CDR3 nucleotide sequence: TGCGCCAGCAGTACCGGGACTACGCATGGCTACACCTTC. This gives the protein CASSTGTTHGYTF.

The chain employs TRBV2 and TRBJ1-6, with D perhaps matching TRBD1 (5 bases). V was pared by 4 bases and J by 8 bases, with 12 bases between. This CDR3 is built from 14 residues. The germline gives CDR1 SNHLY, CDR2 FYNNEI. CDR3 nucleotides: TGTGCCAGCAGTGGCCAGGGAAGGGATTCACCCCTCCACTTT. This gives the protein CASSGQGRDSPLHF. The entire variable domain, with the rest obtained from reference TRBV2 and TRBJ1-6, is as follows: EPEVTQTPSHQVTQMGQEVILRCVPISNHLYFYWYRQILGQKVEFLVSFYNNEISEKSEIFDDQFSVERPDGSNFTLKIRSTKLEDSAMYFCASSGQGRDSPLHFGNGTRLTVT.

This clonotype was observed a few times. The J gene is TRBJ2-2, the V gene TRBV6-2 or TRBV6-3; D possibly corresponds to TRBD1 (6 bases). The CDR3 sequence is 17 residues long. The V end was cut by 6 bases, the J end by 0 bases, with 17 bases between. Germline-derived CDR1 and CDR2 are MNHEY and SVGEGT. The CDR3 sequence: CASSSLGAHPNTGELFF. In DNA form, the CDR3 reads TGTGCCAGCAGCTCCCTGGGGGCCCACCCGAACACCGGGGAGCTGTTTTTT.

The chain joins TRBV20-1 to TRBJ1-2; 10 bases line up with TRBD1. The CDR3 is made up of 13 amino acids. Germline V CDR1 and CDR2: DFQATT, SNEGSKA (reference sequence). V trimming: 4 bases; J trimming: 4 bases; junction bases outside the gene matches: 3. This chain's CDR3 is CSATDRGLYGYTF. In DNA, the CDR3 is TGCAGTGCTACCGACAGGGGGCTCTATGGCTACACCTTC.

This clonotype occurred once. The rearrangement joins TRBV9 to TRBJ2-2; tentative D call: TRBD1 (6 bases). Germline values: CDR1 SGDLS, CDR2 YYNGEE. CDR3 length: 18 residues. V lost 0 bases and J 2 bases, leaving 17 bases between the germline ends. CDR3 in DNA: TGTGCCAGCAGCGTAGAATCAGACAGGCGCCCTAACACCGGGGAGCTGTTTTTT. Translated, it gives CASSVESDRRPNTGELFF.

The genes are TRBV7-8 and TRBJ2-3; D gene unclear. Germline CDR1 reads SGHVS; CDR2 reads FQNEAQ. Between the trimmed V and J ends, which lost 5 bases and 0 bases, there was a span of 12 bases. The CDR3 has 15 amino acids. The CDR3 DNA sequence: TGTGCCAGCAGCCCTGGGCGGTCCAGCACAGATACGCAGTATTTT. Protein product: CASSPGRSSTDTQYF. The variable domain in full, with the rest retrieved from reference TRBV7-8 and TRBJ2-3, is GAGVSQSPRYKVAKRGQDVALRCDPISGHVSLFWYQQALGQGPEFLTYFQNEAQLDKSGLPSDRFFAERPEGSVSTLKIQRTQQEDSAVYLCASSPGRSSTDTQYFGPGTRLTVL.

This chain joins TRBV20-1 and TRBJ2-1, with 8 bases that match TRBD2. CDR1 is DFQATT, CDR2 SNEGSKA, per germline (reference sequence). V lost 1 base to trimming and J lost 10 bases; unmatched junction nucleotides: 9. There are 14 residues in the CDR3. The CDR3 sequence: CSARAGQAGGEQFF. CDR3 nucleotide sequence: TGCAGTGCTAGAGCCGGGCAGGCGGGAGGAGAGCAGTTCTTC.

The chain joins TRBV6-2 or TRBV6-3 to TRBJ2-7; no clear D gene. Germline V gene lookup returns CDR1 MNHEY and CDR2 SVGEGT. V dropped 8 bases and J dropped 4 bases, with 24 bases sitting between them. The CDR3 is 16 residues long. The CDR3 nucleotides are TGTGCCAGCTACTGGACGGCGAGTCGGCCTGATTACGAGCAGTACTTC. This encodes CASYWTASRPDYEQYF.

This chain connects TRBV30 to TRBJ1-1, with D maybe TRBD1 (5 bases). Germline CDR1 is GTSNPN and CDR2 is SVGIG (reference sequence). V lost 0 bases to trimming and J lost 8 bases, with 13 bases between them. There are 13 residues in the CDR3. The CDR3 sequence is CAWSVRDGGEAFF. DNA of the CDR3: TGTGCCTGGAGTGTCCGGGACGGGGGAGAAGCTTTCTTT.